The 30 T cell receptor beta chains below come from one sample, sequenced in a study of regulatory T cells in long-lasting Graves disease. Building the TCR beta libraries relied on iRepertoire HTBI primers, and CDR3 regions underwent Arm-PCR. MiXCR, applied by TCRdb to the multiplex PCR reads, yields one record per CDR3 protein. The repertoire has roughly 450,000 distinct CDR3 sequences, 20% to 25% of them found once; the top ten carry 13%. Described time point: persistent/refractory GD, antithyroid drugs over 5 years with positive TRAb. Construction of the TCR library relied on RNA isolated from PBMCs. The material was peripheral blood mononuclear cells (PBMCs), obtained when the disease was refractory, from a patient treated with antithyroid drugs. All receptors come from a female donor with Graves disease.

Notes on this clonotype: Mismatch with germline at one junction end may stem from a read error. The chain is built from TRBV29-1 and TRBJ2-7; 9 nucleotides agree with TRBD1. Germline CDR1 and CDR2: SQVTM and ANQGSEA. The CDR3 length is 12 residues. CDR3 residues: CSVGDRDYGQYF. For the CDR3, the DNA is TGCAGCGTTGGGGACAGGGACTACGGGCAGTACTTC.

This clonotype was detected many times. This chain uses TRBV20-1 with TRBJ1-2; TRBD1 agrees at 8 bases. From germline, CDR1 is DFQATT and CDR2 SNEGSKA (reference sequence). V was clipped by 0 bases and J by 8 bases; unmatched bases: 5. The CDR3 sequence is 13 residues long. The CDR3 DNA is TGCAGTGCTAGAGATGGACAGGGAAACGGCTACACCTTC. This gives the protein CSARDGQGNGYTF.

There are many counts of this clonotype. The V gene is TRBV7-3, the J gene TRBJ2-5, with D perhaps matching TRBD2 (5 bases). Trimming shortened V by 0 bases and J by 5 bases, and 16 bases separated the two germline ends. The germline V gene has CDR1 SGHTA and CDR2 FQGTGA. The CDR3 has 16 residues. In nucleotides, the CDR3 is TGTGCCAGCAGCTTAACTTCGGCTAGCCCAAAGGAGACCCAGTACTTC. Protein sequence: CASSLTSASPKETQYF. Supplemented by reference TRBV7-3 and TRBJ2-5, the full variable domain reads GAGVSQTPSNKVTEKGKYVELRCDPISGHTALYWYRQSLGQGPEFLIYFQGTGAADDSGLPNDRFFAVRPEGSVSTLKIQRTERGDSAVYLCASSLTSASPKETQYFGPGTRLLVL.

This clonotype turned up a few times. The V call is TRBV18, the J call TRBJ1-2; 7 nucleotides match TRBD1. The CDR3 loop spans 12 amino acids. J lost 8 bases, V lost 2 bases, and 2 bases had no gene match. Per the germline V gene, CDR1 is KGHSH and CDR2 is LQKENI. The CDR3 sequence: CASSPDREGYTF. DNA for the CDR3: TGTGCCAGCTCACCAGACAGGGAGGGCTACACCTTC. Together with reference TRBV18 and TRBJ1-2, the CDR3 gives the full variable domain: NAGVMQNPRHLVRRRGQEARLRCSPMKGHSHVYWYRQLPEEGLKFMVYLQKENIIDESGMPKERFSAEFPKEGPSILRIQQVVRGDSAAYFCASSPDREGYTFGSGTRLTVV.

Only a few counts were recorded for this clonotype. The V gene is TRBV7-2, the J gene TRBJ2-7; unclear D gene. Germline V gene data show CDR1 as SGHTA and CDR2 as FQGNSA. Trimming cost V 4 bases and J 2 bases, with 9 bases left between them. The CDR3 runs 13 residues. The CDR3 DNA reads TGTGCCAGCAGCTCACGATACACCTACGAGCAGTACTTC. Amino acids: CASSSRYTYEQYF.

This clonotype was detected ten times or more. This chain joins TRBV3-1 and TRBJ1-4; TRBD1 agrees at 7 bases. Germline assignment: CDR1 LGHDT and CDR2 YNNKEL (reference sequence). The length of the CDR3 is 15 residues. V lost 2 bases to trimming and J lost 7 bases; unmatched junction nucleotides: 7. The CDR3 spells CASSQYGTVREKLFF. Written as DNA, the CDR3 is TGTGCCAGCAGCCAATACGGGACAGTGCGTGAAAAACTGTTTTTT.

This clonotype was picked up many times. The V and J genes are TRBV12-3 or TRBV12-4 and TRBJ1-2; weak D call: TRBD1 (6 bases). There are 16 residues in the CDR3. V was pared by 6 bases and J by 8 bases, with 25 bases between. The DNA for the CDR3 is TGTGCCAGCAGACCCCCCGGGTTTTCCAGGGGCGGGGGCTACACCTTC. It is translated as CASRPPGFSRGGGYTF.

Comments on this clonotype: A much larger clone differs from this one at a single base, so this may be a read error. This CDR3 is missing its conserved last phenylalanine or tryptophan, likely due to a read error. V and J are TRBV10-3 and TRBJ1-2; TRBD1 aligns across 11 bases. CDR3 length: 13 amino acids. The V gene's germline CDR1 is ENHRY and CDR2 SYGVKD. Trimming cost V 10 bases and J 8 bases; bases outside gene matches: 9. DNA for the CDR3: TGTGCCAACCGAGGACAGGGGGCTTACGGCTACACCTCC. It yields the protein CANRGQGAYGYTS.

This clonotype was counted only a few times. The chain joins TRBV20-1 to TRBJ2-2; D is ambiguous. From germline, CDR1 is DFQATT and CDR2 SNEGSKA (reference sequence). With 2 bases removed from V and 0 bases from J, the gap between germline ends came to 1 base. The CDR3 has 12 residues. The CDR3 sequence: CSARSNTGELFF. The CDR3 bases are TGCAGTGCTAGATCGAACACCGGGGAGCTGTTTTTT.

This clonotype has a count of ten or more. The CDR3 reads CAISDIPGRVGEKLFF. The CDR3 nucleotides are TGTGCCATCAGTGACATCCCGGGACGGGTTGGTGAAAAACTGTTTTTT. The chain uses TRBV10-3 and TRBJ1-4; maybe TRBD1 (5 bases). The CDR3 loop spans 16 amino acids. V was cut by 3 bases and J by 7 bases, with 18 bases left in between. The germline V gene encodes CDR1 ENHRY and CDR2 SYGVKD.

V is TRBV9 and J is TRBJ2-2; possibly TRBD1 for D (8 bases). Trimming took off 4 bases at V and 5 bases at J, with 18 bases between the two ends. Germline CDR1 and CDR2: SGDLS and YYNGEE. CDR3 length: 16 amino acids. In DNA form, the CDR3 reads TGTGCCAGCAGCCCTTCGACAGGGGAGGGGACCGGGGAGCTGTTTTTT. Protein product: CASSPSTGEGTGELFF.

Comment on this clonotype: This may be a read error, as it is one base from a much larger clone. The chain employs TRBV6-5 and TRBJ2-2; the match to TRBD2 covers 7 bases. The CDR3 contains 20 residues. The germline V gene has CDR1 MNHEY and CDR2 SVGAGI. DNA for the CDR3: TGTGCCAGCAGTTACTCCAAGAGGGTCCCGGGACTATCGAACGCCGGGGAGCTGTTTTTT. It translates to CASSYSKRVPGLSNAGELFF.

The V gene is TRBV5-1, the J gene TRBJ1-1; TRBD1 matches at 9 bases. There are 16 residues in the CDR3. From germline, CDR1 is SGHRS and CDR2 YFSETQ. V lost 4 bases and J lost 6; bases outside the gene matches: 13. The CDR3 coding sequence is TGCGCCAGCAGCCTGACCGGGACAGGGTCTTACTCTGAAGCTTTCTTT. Translated, it gives CASSLTGTGSYSEAFF.

On this clonotype: Given a much more abundant clone one base away, this may be a read error. This chain connects TRBV6-4 to TRBJ2-5; 8 nucleotides align to TRBD1. Germline V gives CDR1 MRHNA, CDR2 SNTAGT. After removal of 5 bases from V and 5 bases from J, the junction contained 10 bases not matched to a gene. The CDR3 length is 15 residues. CDR3 nucleotide sequence: TGTGCCAGCAGTTACCCCGTGGACAGGGCGGAGACCCAGTACTTC. This codes for CASSYPVDRAETQYF.

The chain joins TRBV10-3 to TRBJ2-2; D gene uncertain. Germline lookup yields CDR1 ENHRY and CDR2 SYGVKD. The V end lost 4 bases, the J end lost 4 bases, and 7 bases lay between the germline ends. The CDR3 is 13 residues long. CDR3 residues: CAISVSSTGELFF. The CDR3, as DNA: TGTGCCATCAGTGTGTCTAGCACCGGGGAGCTGTTTTTT.

This clonotype was seen many times. V gene TRBV6-1 combines with J gene TRBJ2-5; D might be TRBD2 (6 bases). Looked up from germline, CDR1 is MNHNS and CDR2 is SASEGT. The V end lost 6 bases, the J end lost 5 bases, and 13 bases lay between the germline ends. This CDR3 contains 13 residues. The CDR3 DNA sequence: TGTGCCAGCAGGGGACTCGGAAAGGAGACCCAGTACTTC. It is translated as CASRGLGKETQYF.

This clonotype was detected only a few times. Relative to the germline gene, one junction end is altered; a read error may explain this. The chain links TRBV19 to TRBJ2-2, with a weak D call TRBD1 (7 bases). CDR1 LNHDA and CDR2 SQIVND come from the germline V gene (reference sequence). This CDR3 has 17 amino acids. The CDR3 protein is CASSLRRGQDFTGEPFF. CDR3 DNA sequence: TGTGCCAGTAGCCTCCGGAGGGGGCAGGACTTTACCGGGGAGCCGTTTTTT.

This clonotype was seen only a few times. V and J are TRBV6-1 and TRBJ1-5; D is ambiguous. Between the trimmed V and J ends, which lost 8 bases and 7 bases, there was a span of 15 bases. Per the germline V gene, CDR1 is MNHNS and CDR2 is SASEGT. The CDR3 runs to 13 residues. CDR3 in amino acids: CASDTQWEQPQHF. The CDR3 bases are TGTGCCAGCGATACTCAGTGGGAGCAGCCCCAGCATTTT.

Ten or more counts support this clonotype. The chain recombines TRBV7-9 with TRBJ2-7; no definite D call. V was shortened by 8 bases and J by 6 bases, with 20 bases between the two germline ends. The CDR3 length is 14 residues. Germline loops: CDR1 SEHNR, CDR2 FQNEAQ (reference sequence). The CDR3 coding sequence is TGTGCCAGCGGCCAGCCAGTTACCAGTGCCGAGCAGTACTTC. Its translation: CASGQPVTSAEQYF.

This clonotype was recorded at least ten times. The CDR3 region is CASIRGGAVETQYF. CDR3 DNA sequence: TGTGCCAGCATCCGCGGGGGGGCCGTAGAGACCCAGTACTTC. V and J are TRBV7-2 and TRBJ2-5; 9 bases match TRBD2. In germline, CDR1 is SGHTA, CDR2 FQGNSA. The CDR3 is 14 amino acids. J lost 4 bases, V lost 7 bases, and 7 bases had no gene match.

This clonotype was found many times. This chain joins TRBV28 and TRBJ2-7; no definite D call. The CDR3 totals 14 residues. Germline loops: CDR1 MDHEN, CDR2 SYDVKM. Trimming stripped 1 base from V and 4 bases from J, with 11 bases between. The CDR3 reads CASSLLGGGYEQYF. The CDR3 DNA is TGTGCCAGCAGTTTATTGGGCGGTGGGTACGAGCAGTACTTC.

The J gene is TRBJ1-5, the V gene TRBV19; D remains unclear. V was clipped by 2 bases and J by 0 bases, with 2 bases between them. CDR1 LNHDA and CDR2 SQIVND come from the germline V gene (reference sequence). The CDR3 length is 13 residues. The DNA of the CDR3 is TGTGCCAGTAGTATATCTAGCAATCAGCCCCAGCATTTT. As protein: CASSISSNQPQHF.

As concerns this clonotype: This may be a read error, as it is one base from a much larger clone. The V call is TRBV28, the J call TRBJ1-2; 7 bases are a match to TRBD1. The J segment lost 0 bases and the V segment lost 6 bases, leaving 7 bases of the junction unmatched. Germline CDR1 MDHEN, CDR2 SYDVKM. CDR3 length: 15 amino acids. In DNA, the CDR3 is TGTGCCAGCAGACTCAGGGGGAGGGCTAACTATGGCTACACCTTC. Encoded protein: CASRLRGRANYGYTF.

This clonotype has a count of ten or more. The V gene is TRBV29-1, the J gene TRBJ1-1; TRBD1 is a possible D gene (5 bases). CDR3 length: 12 amino acids. Germline V CDR1 and CDR2: SQVTM, ANQGSEA. Trimming took 3 bases from V and 4 from J, leaving 9 bases between them. CDR3 residues: CSVDLQGTEAFF. The CDR3, as DNA: TGCAGCGTTGACCTCCAGGGCACTGAAGCTTTCTTT. The variable domain in full, with the rest retrieved from reference TRBV29-1 and TRBJ1-1, is SAVISQKPSRDICQRGTSLTIQCQVDSQVTMMFWYRQQPGQSLTLIATANQGSEATYESGFVIDKFPISRPNLTFSTLTVSNMSPEDSSIYLCSVDLQGTEAFFGQGTRLTVV.

This clonotype was picked up a small number of times. The gene calls are TRBV3-1 and TRBJ2-7; TRBD2 matches 7 bases. The CDR3 contains 14 residues. V was clipped by 4 bases and J by 4 bases; unmatched bases: 7. Germline values: CDR1 LGHDT, CDR2 YNNKEL (reference sequence). The CDR3 sequence: CASSLGLVGYEQYF. As DNA, the CDR3 is TGTGCCAGCAGCCTAGGACTAGTGGGGTACGAGCAGTACTTC.

There are a few counts of this clonotype. This chain uses TRBV20-1 with TRBJ2-7, with D possibly being TRBD1 (5 bases). The CDR3 has 15 residues. Germline values: CDR1 DFQATT, CDR2 SNEGSKA (reference sequence). Trimming removed 0 bases at V and 1 base at J, with 13 bases between. The CDR3 nucleotides are TGCAGTGCTAGAGATCGCCAGGGTCAGTCCTACGAGCAGTACTTC. Protein sequence: CSARDRQGQSYEQYF.

The chain is built from TRBV5-1 and TRBJ1-1; 7 bases match TRBD1. The CDR3 is 15 residues long. J was trimmed by 3 bases and V by 2 bases; bases with no gene match: 7. Per germline, CDR1 SGHRS and CDR2 YFSETQ. The CDR3 nucleotides are TGCGCCAGCAGCTTACAGGGGACCTCTTACACTGAAGCTTTCTTT. It is translated as CASSLQGTSYTEAFF. The full variable domain, rest sourced from reference TRBV5-1 and TRBJ1-1, is KAGVTQTPRYLIKTRGQQVTLSCSPISGHRSVSWYQQTPGQGLQFLFEYFSETQRNKGNFPGRFSGRQFSNSRSEMNVSTLELGDSALYLCASSLQGTSYTEAFFGQGTRLTVV.

The sample holds many counts of this clonotype. The chain recombines TRBV6-1 with TRBJ1-4; 9 bases fit TRBD1. The V and J ends lost 3 bases and 6 bases, in that order; junction bases with no gene match: 5. The CDR3 is made up of 15 amino acids. Per germline, CDR1 MNHNS and CDR2 SASEGT. The DNA of the CDR3 is TGTGCCAGCAGTGAGTCACAGGGGGCGGATGAAAAACTGTTTTTT. Protein product: CASSESQGADEKLFF.

This clonotype was detected only a few times. The chain recombines TRBV6-5 with TRBJ1-6; no reliable D call. The CDR3 totals 17 residues. With 0 bases removed from V and 6 bases from J, the gap between germline ends came to 15 bases. Looked up from germline, CDR1 is MNHEY and CDR2 is SVGAGI. CDR3 DNA sequence: TGTGCCAGCAGTTACTCGGGTGGTTCCCAAGTTAATTCACCCCTCCACTTT. Amino acids: CASSYSGGSQVNSPLHF.

The gene calls are TRBV28 and TRBJ2-6; no definite D call. The CDR3 sequence is 16 residues long. Looked up from germline, CDR1 is MDHEN and CDR2 is SYDVKM. V lost 5 bases and J lost 0, with 11 bases in between. CDR3 residues: CASSPSQLSGANVLTF. DNA of the CDR3: TGTGCCAGCAGTCCCTCCCAGCTCTCTGGGGCCAACGTCCTGACTTTC.